The next 4 T cell receptor beta chains were all read from a single sample in a study of cytotoxic CD8 clonotypes in ibrutinib-treated CLL. This table comes from immunoSEQ multiplex PCR, and its TCRdb copy is limited to in-frame clones, with some not included. The table records about 57,000 clones, roughly 50% of them present only once. The sample here was PBMCs, taken after 24 months of ibrutinib treatment. Every receptor here comes from a human donor with chronic lymphocytic leukemia.

This clone was seen more than once but under ten times. This chain uses TRBV10-3 with TRBJ1-5, with D hard to call. V dropped 0 bases and J dropped 5 bases, with 11 bases sitting between them. The CDR3 has 15 amino acids. In germline, CDR1 is ENHRY, CDR2 SYGVKD. Here the CDR3 reads CAISESKLTDQPQHF. The CDR3 DNA reads TGTGCCATCAGTGAGTCTAAATTGACCGATCAGCCCCAGCATTTT.

This clone was counted ten times or more. This chain uses TRBV19 with TRBJ1-2; 9 nucleotides match TRBD1. J gave up 6 bases and V 6 bases, and 5 bases lay outside the gene matches. The germline CDR1 and CDR2 sequences are LNHDA and SQIVND (reference sequence). The CDR3 contains 13 residues. This chain's CDR3 is CASRVGQGHGYTF. Written as DNA, the CDR3 is TGTGCCAGTAGGGTGGGACAGGGCCATGGCTACACCTTC.

This clone occurred many times. The chain carries TRBV11-2 and TRBJ2-1, with D perhaps matching TRBD1 or TRBD2 (6 bases each). This CDR3 region has 14 residues. V was clipped by 5 bases and J by 6 bases, with 14 bases between them. The germline gives CDR1 SGHAT, CDR2 FQNNGV. CDR3 amino acids: CASSPGGGRNEQFF. CDR3 DNA: TGTGCCAGCAGCCCCGGTGGGGGGCGCAATGAGCAGTTCTTC.

This clone was detected a few times. The gene calls are TRBV28 and TRBJ1-2; no clear D. Looked up from germline, CDR1 is MDHEN and CDR2 is SYDVKM. The V and J ends lost 3 bases and 2 bases respectively, with 7 bases between them. The CDR3 loop spans 13 amino acids. CDR3 residues: CASSLDLNYGYTF. The DNA for the CDR3 is TGTGCCAGCAGTTTGGACCTCAACTATGGCTACACCTTC.